The clone carrying this TCR beta chain was detected a few times. The antigen remains unidentified. These data belong to a study of T cell repertoires in cytomegalovirus infection. Study as a whole: CMV infection and matching HLA type were both indicated by public TCR beta signatures. Findings and limits, study-wide: CMV-specific TCR beta clonotypes restricted by HLA-C dominated the ex vivo response. The cumulative frequency of public TCR beta families identified carriers of CMV plus the relevant HLA.

Looked up from germline, CDR1 is SGHVS and CDR2 is FQNEAQ. V lost 5 bases, J lost 4 bases, and 19 bases lay in between. The CDR3 loop spans 16 amino acids. TCRdb ran MiXCR on the reads and lists one entry per CDR3 protein. Here the sample spans some 6,100 distinct CDR3 sequences, 45% to 55% being singletons. The V gene is TRBV7-8, the J gene TRBJ2-3; D is possibly TRBD2 (5 bases). This receptor was taken from a human donor in good health (CMV status not recorded). Some clones in this sample may be carry-over from other donors' samples. The sequencing sample was made of PBMCs, sequenced either directly or after in vitro stimulation (not recorded which). Here the CDR3 reads CASSDRRGRASDTQYF. The CDR3 nucleotides are TGTGCCAGCAGCGACCGTCGGGGTAGGGCTTCAGATACGCAGTATTTT.